This T cell receptor (beta chain) was profiled in a study of blood T cell repertoires in COVID-19. Background on the study: The analysed material was cDNA or gDNA that came from T cells, B-cell-depleted T cells, or PBMCs.

The protocol was immunoSEQ multiplex PCR, while the TCRdb copy is restricted to in-frame clones and leaves out a portion. The table lists about 140,000 clones, under 90% of them singletons. CDR1 is KGHSH and CDR2 is LQKENI in the germline V gene. The CDR3 contains 13 residues. The V and J ends lost 2 bases and 5 bases respectively, with 10 bases between them. V and J are TRBV18 and TRBJ2-7, with D uncertain. This clonotype was obtained from a man aged 65 to 85 who had recovered from COVID-19. Sequenced input: peripheral blood. DNA for the CDR3: TGTGCCAGCTCACCAAGGTCTCAGGACGAGCAGTACTTC. The encoded protein is CASSPRSQDEQYF.